A single sample gave rise to the 8 T cell receptor beta chains below, sequenced in a study of T cell responses to AZD1222 COVID-19 vaccine. Data came from immunoSEQ multiplex PCR; TCRdb stores just in-frame clones and leaves some out. The sample includes roughly 120,000 clones, just over 85% seen only once; the top ten take approximately 7.5%. The specimen was peripheral blood, collected on day 0 of AZD1222 vaccination. These receptors all come from an adult in good health.

There are a few counts of this clone. The chain links TRBV27 to TRBJ1-1, with D tentatively TRBD1 (6 bases). This CDR3 comprises 16 residues. Germline V gene lookup returns CDR1 MNHEY and CDR2 SMNVEV (reference sequence). Trimming took off 5 bases at V and 1 base at J, with 17 bases between the two ends. CDR3 region: CASSPPRDRTNTEAFF. CDR3 in DNA: TGTGCCAGCAGTCCTCCCCGCGACAGGACGAACACTGAAGCTTTCTTT.

The rearrangement links TRBV5-4 to TRBJ2-7, with 8 bases aligning to TRBD1. Trimming removed 4 bases from V and 0 bases from J; junction bases left unmatched: 6. The CDR3 is 15 amino acids. Per germline, CDR1 SGHNT and CDR2 YYREEE (reference sequence). CDR3 residues: CASSPTGGTSYEQYF. CDR3 nucleotide sequence: TGTGCCAGCAGCCCCACAGGGGGAACCTCCTACGAGCAGTACTTC.

The chain combines TRBV7-2 with TRBJ1-2, with 7 bases identical to TRBD1. V lost 3 bases to trimming and J lost 5 bases; unmatched junction nucleotides: 6. CDR1 is SGHTA, CDR2 FQGNSA, per germline. This CDR3 has 14 residues. Here the CDR3 DNA reads TGTGCCAGCAGCTTCACAGGGGAGCCTTATGGCTACACCTTC. It translates to CASSFTGEPYGYTF.

This chain connects TRBV6-5 to TRBJ1-4; D is unclear. Germline CDR1 and CDR2: MNHEY and SVGAGI. The CDR3 has 14 amino acids. V was shortened by 7 bases and J by 0 bases, with 9 bases between the two germline ends. The DNA of the CDR3 is TGTGCCAGCACCTCTTATGCAACTAATGAAAAACTGTTTTTT. Residues: CASTSYATNEKLFF.

The chain employs TRBV5-1 and TRBJ1-6; a possible D gene is TRBD1 (6 bases). CDR3 length: 14 residues. Germline assignment: CDR1 SGHRS and CDR2 YFSETQ. V lost 1 base and J 8 bases, leaving 10 bases between the germline ends. The CDR3 here is CASSLTGRDSPLHF. The CDR3 DNA reads as TGCGCCAGCAGCTTGACAGGGAGAGATTCACCCCTCCACTTT.

The rearrangement uses TRBV9 and TRBJ1-4, with 8 bases that match TRBD1. The germline CDR1 and CDR2 sequences are SGDLS and YYNGEE. J was trimmed by 0 bases and V by 0 bases; bases with no gene match: 10. This CDR3 is built from 19 residues. In DNA, the CDR3 is TGTGCCAGCAGCGTAGCTGGGACAGGAGGTTGGGCAACTAATGAAAAACTGTTTTTT. Protein: CASSVAGTGGWATNEKLFF. Full variable domain (outside the CDR3, taken from reference TRBV9 and TRBJ1-4): DSGVTQTPKHLITATGQRVTLRCSPRSGDLSVYWYQQSLDQGLQFLIQYYNGEERAKGNILERFSAQQFPDLHSELNLSSLELGDSALYFCASSVAGTGGWATNEKLFFGSGTQLSVL.

Concerning this clone: At the DNA level, this CDR3 is encoded by other sequences in the same sample as well. The chain combines TRBV15 with TRBJ1-1; perhaps TRBD1 as D (5 bases). This CDR3 has 15 amino acids. Germline-derived CDR1 and CDR2 are LNHNV and YYDKDF (reference sequence). Between the trimmed V and J ends, which lost 0 bases and 4 bases, there was a span of 12 bases. The CDR3 sequence is CATSRDPRASTEAFF. CDR3 DNA sequence: TGTGCCACCAGCAGAGATCCCAGGGCAAGCACTGAAGCTTTCTTT.

The rearrangement links TRBV7-3 to TRBJ2-1, with 11 bases matching TRBD2. The germline V gene has CDR1 SGHTA and CDR2 FQGTGA. V lost 5 bases, J lost 7 bases, and 4 bases stayed unmatched. This CDR3 region has 14 residues. Here the CDR3 DNA reads TGTGCCAGCAGCATAGCGGGAGGGCGGAATGAGCAGTTCTTC. Translated, it gives CASSIAGGRNEQFF.